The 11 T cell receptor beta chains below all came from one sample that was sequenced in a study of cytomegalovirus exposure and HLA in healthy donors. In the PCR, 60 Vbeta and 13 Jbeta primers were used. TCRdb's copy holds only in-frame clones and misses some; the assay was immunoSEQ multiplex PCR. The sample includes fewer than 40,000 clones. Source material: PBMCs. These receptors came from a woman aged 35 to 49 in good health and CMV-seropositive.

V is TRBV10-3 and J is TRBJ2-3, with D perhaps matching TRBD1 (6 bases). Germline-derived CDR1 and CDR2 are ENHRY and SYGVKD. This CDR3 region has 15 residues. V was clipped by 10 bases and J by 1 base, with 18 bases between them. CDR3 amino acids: CASRKTGLGTDTQYF. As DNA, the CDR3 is TGTGCCAGCAGAAAGACAGGACTCGGCACAGATACGCAGTATTTT.

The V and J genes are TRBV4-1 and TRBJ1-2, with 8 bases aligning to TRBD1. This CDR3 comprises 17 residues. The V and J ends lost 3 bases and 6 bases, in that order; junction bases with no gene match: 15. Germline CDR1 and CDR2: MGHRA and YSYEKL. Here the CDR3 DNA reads TGCGCCAGCAGCCACCCAGGTGCAGGGGGCTTGTTGGATGGCTACACCTTC. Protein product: CASSHPGAGGLLDGYTF.

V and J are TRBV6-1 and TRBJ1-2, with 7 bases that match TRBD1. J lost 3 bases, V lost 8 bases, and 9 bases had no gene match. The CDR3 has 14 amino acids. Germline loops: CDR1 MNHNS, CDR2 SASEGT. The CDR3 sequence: CASGRQGRDYGYTF. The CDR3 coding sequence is TGTGCCAGCGGGAGACAGGGACGTGACTATGGCTACACCTTC.

CDR3: CASSQDQGGVSVSYEQYF. CDR3 in DNA: TGCGCCAGCAGCCAAGATCAGGGAGGGGTTTCGGTCTCCTACGAGCAGTACTTC. The rearrangement uses TRBV4-1 and TRBJ2-7; TRBD2 matches 7 bases. Germline values: CDR1 MGHRA, CDR2 YSYEKL. J lost 0 bases, V lost 0 bases, and 11 bases had no gene match. The CDR3 is 18 residues long.

The CDR3 reads CASIGQGNEQYF. CDR3 nucleotide sequence: TGTGCCAGCATCGGACAGGGGAACGAGCAGTACTTC. This chain connects TRBV6-6 to TRBJ2-7; 9 nucleotides line up with TRBD1. J was trimmed by 5 bases and V by 7 bases; bases with no gene match: 3. The germline gives CDR1 MNHNY, CDR2 SVGAGI (reference sequence). The CDR3 has 12 residues.

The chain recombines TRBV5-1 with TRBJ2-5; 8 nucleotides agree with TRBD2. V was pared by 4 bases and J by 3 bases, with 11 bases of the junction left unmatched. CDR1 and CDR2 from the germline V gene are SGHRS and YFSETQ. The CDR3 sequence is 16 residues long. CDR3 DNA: TGCGCCAGCAGCCCCCTCTCGACTAGCGCTAAAGAGACCCAGTACTTC. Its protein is CASSPLSTSAKETQYF. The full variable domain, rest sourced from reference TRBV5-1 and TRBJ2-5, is KAGVTQTPRYLIKTRGQQVTLSCSPISGHRSVSWYQQTPGQGLQFLFEYFSETQRNKGNFPGRFSGRQFSNSRSEMNVSTLELGDSALYLCASSPLSTSAKETQYFGPGTRLLVL.

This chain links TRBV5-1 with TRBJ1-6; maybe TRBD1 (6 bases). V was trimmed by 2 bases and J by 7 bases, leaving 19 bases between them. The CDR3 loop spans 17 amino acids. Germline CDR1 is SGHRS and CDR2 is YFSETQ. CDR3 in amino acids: CASSFSRDTYPNSPLHF. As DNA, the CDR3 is TGCGCCAGCAGCTTTTCCCGGGACACCTACCCCAATTCACCCCTCCACTTT.

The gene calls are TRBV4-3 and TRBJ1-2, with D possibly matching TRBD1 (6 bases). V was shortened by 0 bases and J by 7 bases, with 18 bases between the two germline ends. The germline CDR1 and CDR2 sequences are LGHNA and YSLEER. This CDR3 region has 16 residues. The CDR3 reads CASSQDLKGGAVGYTF. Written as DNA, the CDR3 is TGCGCCAGCAGCCAAGATCTAAAAGGGGGAGCGGTTGGCTACACCTTC.

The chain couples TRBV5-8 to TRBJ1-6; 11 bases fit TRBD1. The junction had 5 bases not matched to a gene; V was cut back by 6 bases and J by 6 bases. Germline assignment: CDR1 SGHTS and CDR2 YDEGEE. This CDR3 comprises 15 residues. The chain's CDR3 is CASNKDRGLNSPLHF. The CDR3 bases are TGTGCCAGCAACAAGGACAGGGGGCTTAATTCACCCCTCCACTTT.

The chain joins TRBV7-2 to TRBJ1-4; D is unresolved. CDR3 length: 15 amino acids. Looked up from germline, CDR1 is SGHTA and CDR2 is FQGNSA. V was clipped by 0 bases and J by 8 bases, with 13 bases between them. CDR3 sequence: CASSLAASGWEKLFF. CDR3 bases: TGTGCCAGCAGCTTAGCGGCGTCAGGATGGGAAAAACTGTTTTTT.

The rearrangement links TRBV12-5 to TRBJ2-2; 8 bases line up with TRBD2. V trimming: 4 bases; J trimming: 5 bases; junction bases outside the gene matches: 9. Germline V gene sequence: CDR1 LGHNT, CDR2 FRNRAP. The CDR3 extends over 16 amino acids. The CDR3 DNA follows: TGTGCTAGTGGTTCCTTGGGACTAGTAGGGACCGGGGAGCTGTTTTTT. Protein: CASGSLGLVGTGELFF.